A single T cell receptor (beta chain) is shown here with its context. Each patient's relapse followed autologous stem cell transplantation, and brentuximab vedotin exposure varied. The study purified CD4+ T cells from thawed PBMCs using magnetic negative selection. Germline assignment: CDR1 MGHRA and CDR2 YSYEKL. The CDR3 contains 14 residues. Deletions cut 2 bases from V and 5 bases from J, with 12 bases between. The table came from immunoSEQ multiplex PCR; TCRdb's copy has only in-frame clones and leaves some out. The sample carries about 35,000 clones, over 75% recorded once. The data were taken from a study of PD-1 blockade in classical Hodgkin lymphoma.

The sample in question was CD4+ T cells from blood, obtained at baseline. This sequence joins TRBV4-1 and TRBJ2-5; D perhaps matches TRBD2 (5 bases). This TCR came from a human donor with classical Hodgkin lymphoma. CDR3 sequence reads: CASSQSNGDETQYF. CDR3 in DNA: TGCGCCAGCAGCCAATCAAACGGGGATGAGACCCAGTACTTC.